This T cell receptor beta chain was recorded in a study of cytotoxic CD8 clonotypes in ibrutinib-treated CLL. Study-level information: Sample averages reached 260,000 or so productive templates and 94,082 productive rearrangements.

Turning to this clone: Its antigen is not identified.

Study findings and constraints: Patients had baseline clonality above age-matched healthy donors, and this clonality moved with circulating CD8+ T-cell counts.

CDR1 is SGHDT and CDR2 is YYEEEE in the germline V gene. V was cut by 1 base and J by 2 bases, with 12 bases left in between. The CDR3 has 15 residues. Profiled with immunoSEQ multiplex PCR; TCRdb holds only in-frame clones, not every one. The sample has about 130,000 clones, 80% to 85% seen once. The TCR comes from a human donor with chronic lymphocytic leukemia. This sequence joins TRBV5-6 and TRBJ2-5; D remains ambiguous. The sample in question was PBMCs, obtained after 24 months of ibrutinib treatment. CDR3 in amino acids: CASSLQSAVQETQYF. CDR3 nucleotides: TGTGCCAGCAGCTTGCAGTCCGCCGTTCAAGAGACCCAGTACTTC.